The following is a TCR beta chain sequence with its context. These data come from a study of shared clonotypes between healthy human individuals. About the research overall: Three plates were used per donor for CD4 naive, three for CD4 memory, two for CD8 naive and one for CD8 memory.

TCRdb keeps only in-frame clones here, not all; method: immunoSEQ multiplex PCR. Altogether nearly 1 million clones are present, around three quarters being singletons, with the ten largest covering about 1.5%. The authors divided CD4+ cells into CD45RA+ naive and CD45RA-negative memory subsets. V lost 2 bases, J lost 6 bases, and 19 bases lay in between. Germline loops: CDR1 MNHNS, CDR2 SASEGT. There are 16 residues in the CDR3. The chain joins TRBV6-1 to TRBJ2-5; D not certain. Sequenced: memory CD4+ T cells sorted from blood. This sample's subset: CD45RA-negative fraction. This TCR came from a man aged 18 to 29 in good health. The CDR3 nucleotides read TGTGCCAGCAGTGAATATTTGGCTCTTGAAGCCCAGACCCAGTACTTC. This sequence encodes CASSEYLALEAQTQYF.